This T cell receptor (beta chain) is from a study of T cell repertoires in cytomegalovirus infection. Whole-study context: Through public TCR beta signatures, both CMV infection and matching HLA type were indicated. Study-wide results and limits: CMV carriers with the relevant HLA were identified by cumulative public TCR beta family frequency.

MiXCR, applied by TCRdb to the reads, yields one record per CDR3 protein. The data hold about 140,000 distinct CDR3 sequences, with 5.5% to 8% observed a single time. The CDR3 is 14 residues long. The V gene lost 1 base and the J gene lost 6 bases, with 7 bases spanning the gap. Germline assignment: CDR1 SGHVS and CDR2 FQNEAQ. This clonotype was found many times. What it binds is unknown. The specimen was PBMCs. The sequence derives from a human donor in good health (CMV status not recorded). Some clones in this sample may be carry-over from other donors' samples. This chain connects TRBV7-8 to TRBJ1-6; a possible D gene is TRBD1 (6 bases). The CDR3 nucleotides read TGTGCCAGCAGCTTAGGGACAGTTAATTCACCCCTCCACTTT. This codes for CASSLGTVNSPLHF. Based on the CDR3 plus reference TRBV7-8 and TRBJ1-6, the full variable domain is GAGVSQSPRYKVAKRGQDVALRCDPISGHVSLFWYQQALGQGPEFLTYFQNEAQLDKSGLPSDRFFAERPEGSVSTLKIQRTQQEDSAVYLCASSLGTVNSPLHFGNGTRLTVT.